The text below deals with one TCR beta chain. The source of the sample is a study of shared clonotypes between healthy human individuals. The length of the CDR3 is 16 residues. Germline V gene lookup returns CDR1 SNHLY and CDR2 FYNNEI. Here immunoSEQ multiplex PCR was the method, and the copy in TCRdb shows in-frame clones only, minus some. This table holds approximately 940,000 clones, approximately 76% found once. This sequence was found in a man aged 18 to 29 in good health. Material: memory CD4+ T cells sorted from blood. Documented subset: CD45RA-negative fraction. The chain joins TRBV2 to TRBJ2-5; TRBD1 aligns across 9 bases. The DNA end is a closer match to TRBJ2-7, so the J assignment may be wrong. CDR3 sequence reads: CASSGPPGQGSYEQYF. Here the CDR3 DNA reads TGTGCCAGCAGTGGGCCCCCGGGACAGGGCTCCTACGAGCAGTACTTC.